The TCR beta chain under discussion was sequenced for a study of identical twins. Overall study results and limits: Insertions were reduced in abundant cord blood beta clonotypes but not in memory repertoires.

As for this clonotype: Antigen specificity is unknown.

This CDR3 is 14 amino acids long. The J segment lost 6 bases and the V segment lost 6 bases, leaving 6 bases of the junction unmatched. Germline V gene data show CDR1 as SGHTA and CDR2 as FQGNSA. TCRdb reprocessed the 5' RACE reads via MiXCR and lists one record per CDR3 protein. The table has approximately 220,000 distinct CDR3 sequences, 7.5% seen once. These data were also reused for a study on yellow fever vaccine responses in identical twins. As that report states: Reported findings indicate that twins' vaccine T cell responses seemed partially convergent, partially personalized.

The chain combines TRBV7-2 with TRBJ2-3; 10 bases line up with TRBD2. This sequence originates from a woman younger than 35 in good health. Sequenced input: CD8+ T cells sorted from blood. CDR3 in DNA: TGTGCCAGCAGTCGAGCGGGAGGGCGCGATACGCAGTATTTT. Translated: CASSRAGGRDTQYF.